These 15 T cell receptor beta chains were all obtained from the same sample, sequenced in a study of Ad26.COV2.S vaccination and SARS-CoV-2 variants. Treatment given: some 20 received Ad26.COV2.S at low or high dose, single or two shots; about five received placebo; per-sample allocation not given. Collection of the samples took place on day 63 after the first injection of vaccine or placebo. Data came from immunoSEQ multiplex PCR; TCRdb stores just in-frame clones and leaves some out. The sample yields 400,000 to 450,000 clones, about nine tenths seen once. The starting material was peripheral blood, obtained in a trial of Ad26.COV2.S vaccine versus placebo. The receptors originated from a person aged 18 to 59 who received the Ad26.COV2.S COVID-19 vaccine or a placebo.

This chain links TRBV7-9 with TRBJ1-3, with 7 bases lining up with TRBD1. Per germline, CDR1 SEHNR and CDR2 FQNEAQ (reference sequence). This CDR3 comprises 16 residues. J was trimmed by 0 bases and V by 1 base; bases with no gene match: 3. This chain's CDR3 is CASSLGDRDSGNTIYF. Here the CDR3 DNA reads TGTGCCAGCAGCTTAGGAGACAGGGACTCTGGAAACACCATATATTTT.

V and J are TRBV4-2 and TRBJ2-7; D uncertain. Germline CDR1 LGHNA, CDR2 YNFKEQ. The V end lost 0 bases, the J end lost 5 bases, and 8 bases lay between the germline ends. The length of the CDR3 is 13 residues. The CDR3, as DNA: TGTGCCAGCAGCCAAGATTCGGCAGACGAGCAGTACTTC. Translated, it gives CASSQDSADEQYF.

The chain joins TRBV21-1 to TRBJ2-7; the table's D call of TRBD1 was not tested on the DNA. TRBV21-1 is shown as a pseudogene. The CDR3 is 16 amino acids. In nucleotides, the CDR3 is TGTGCCAGCAGCGCCTACAGGGAAGAATCCTACTACGAGCAGTACTTC. Protein sequence: CASSAYREESYYEQYF.

The chain uses TRBV15 and TRBJ1-5; weak D call: TRBD1 (5 bases). Trimming shortened V by 3 bases and J by 6 bases, and 9 bases separated the two germline ends. The CDR3 totals 13 residues. The V gene's germline CDR1 is LNHNV and CDR2 YYDKDF (reference sequence). CDR3 nucleotide sequence: TGTGCCACCAGCAGGGGCAGGGTTCAGCCCCAGCATTTT. Translating gives CATSRGRVQPQHF.

V usage is TRBV4-1 and J usage is TRBJ2-1; D perhaps matches TRBD1 (5 bases). CDR1 is MGHRA, CDR2 YSYEKL, per germline. This CDR3 has 15 amino acids. V lost 1 base and J 5 bases, leaving 12 bases between the germline ends. This CDR3 is CASSQVATDDNEQFF. Written as DNA, the CDR3 is TGCGCCAGCAGCCAAGTGGCGACAGACGACAATGAGCAGTTCTTC.

The J gene is TRBJ1-2, the V gene TRBV5-6; 8 bases are shared with TRBD1. J gave up 5 bases and V 4 bases, and 10 bases lay outside the gene matches. Germline loops: CDR1 SGHDT, CDR2 YYEEEE. CDR3 size: 15 residues. Written as DNA, the CDR3 is TGTGCCAGCAGCGGAGGACAGGGACAAAGTTATGGCTACACCTTC. This translates into CASSGGQGQSYGYTF. Combining the CDR3 with reference TRBV5-6 and TRBJ1-2 gives the whole variable domain DAGVTQSPTHLIKTRGQQVTLRCSPKSGHDTVSWYQQALGQGPQFIFQYYEEEERQRGNFPDRFSGHQFPNYSSELNVNALLLGDSALYLCASSGGQGQSYGYTFGSGTRLTVV.

The chain uses TRBV7-9 and TRBJ2-5; no clear D gene. The ends were cut back, 6 bases at V and 3 bases at J, with 5 bases in the middle. The germline CDR1 and CDR2 sequences are SEHNR and FQNEAQ (reference sequence). This CDR3 spans 11 amino acids. CDR3: CASSEKETQYF. As DNA, the CDR3 is TGTGCCAGCAGTGAGAAAGAGACCCAGTACTTC.

This chain uses TRBV29-1 with TRBJ1-2; 11 nucleotides line up with TRBD1. Germline V CDR1 and CDR2: SQVTM, ANQGSEA. J gave up 7 bases and V 4 bases, and 14 bases lay outside the gene matches. This CDR3 spans 16 amino acids. CDR3 nucleotides: TGCAGCGTTGTCCGGGACAGGGGGGTTTACGACGCTGGCTACACCTTC. The encoded protein is CSVVRDRGVYDAGYTF.

The V gene is TRBV29-1, the J gene TRBJ2-1, with D possibly called TRBD1 or TRBD2 (5 bases each). CDR3 length: 14 amino acids. The V gene's germline CDR1 is SQVTM and CDR2 ANQGSEA. V lost 0 bases and J 4 bases, leaving 10 bases between the germline ends. The CDR3 loop is CSVEDPEGYNEQFF. DNA of the CDR3: TGCAGCGTTGAAGATCCCGAGGGGTACAATGAGCAGTTCTTC.

The chain combines TRBV28 with TRBJ1-4, with 11 bases identical to TRBD1. The CDR3 spans 17 residues. Germline trimming cut 1 base from V and 3 bases from J; bases unmatched to any gene: 4. CDR1 and CDR2 from the germline V gene are MDHEN and SYDVKM. The CDR3 DNA sequence: TGTGCCAGCAGTTTATATCGGGACAGGGGGTCTAATGAAAAACTGTTTTTT. Amino acids: CASSLYRDRGSNEKLFF.

Notes on this clone: This sample also contains other DNA sequences that code for the same CDR3. This chain connects TRBV7-3 to TRBJ2-3; 8 bases agree with TRBD2. The CDR3 has 13 amino acids. The germline CDR1 and CDR2 sequences are SGHTA and FQGTGA. With 5 bases clipped from V and 6 bases from J, the junction kept 4 bases outside the gene matches. The DNA of the CDR3 is TGTGCCAGCAGCGGCAGCGGGAGTGATACGCAGTATTTT. Translating gives CASSGSGSDTQYF.

The chain employs TRBV7-9 and TRBJ2-7; TRBD2 might be the D (5 bases). V shed 5 bases and J shed 4 bases, with 21 bases lying between them. Germline V gene lookup returns CDR1 SEHNR and CDR2 FQNEAQ (reference sequence). The CDR3 runs to 16 residues. The CDR3 nucleotides read TGTGCCAGCAGCCCTACGAACGAAGCGGCAGGATACGAGCAGTACTTC. This translates into CASSPTNEAAGYEQYF.

CDR3 nucleotide sequence: TGTGCCAGCAGTGACTCGGGGGGAAACTACAATGAGCAGTTCTTC. It encodes CASSDSGGNYNEQFF. The chain couples TRBV6-4 to TRBJ2-1; TRBD2 might be the D (6 bases). CDR1 is MRHNA, CDR2 SNTAGT, per germline. The V and J ends lost 0 bases and 3 bases respectively, with 9 bases between them. CDR3 size: 15 residues.

This sequence joins TRBV5-5 and TRBJ2-1; tentative D call: TRBD1 (5 bases). This CDR3 spans 15 amino acids. The germline gives CDR1 SGHKS, CDR2 YYEKEE (reference sequence). Trimming left V 0 bases short and J 7 bases short, with 14 bases between. CDR3 coding DNA: TGTGCCAGCAGCTTGGGACAGCTCAGGGAAAATGAGCAGTTCTTC. The encoded protein is CASSLGQLRENEQFF.

CDR3 region: CASSSPRGSRAQKLFF. CDR3 DNA sequence: TGTGCCAGCAGTTCCCCTCGGGGCAGCCGTGCGCAAAAACTGTTTTTT. The J gene is TRBJ1-4, the V gene TRBV28; D perhaps matches TRBD1 (5 bases). The V and J ends lost 4 bases and 9 bases respectively, with 21 bases between them. Germline CDR1 MDHEN, CDR2 SYDVKM. The CDR3 length is 16 residues.